The rows below give T cell receptor beta chains drawn from one sample of a study of CD8 T cells in Susac syndrome. From the immunoSEQ multiplex PCR reads, TCRdb called clonotypes with MiXCR, one entry per CDR3 protein. The table includes about 130,000 distinct CDR3 sequences, 90% to 95% detected once. The sequenced material came from CD4+ T cells from PBMCs. These receptors were collected from a human donor in good health. Each CDR3 is given without its conserved first and last residue. The order of the fields is V gene, CDR3 protein.

V: TRBV5-1; CDR3: ASSLGTGRRWDTEAF
V: TRBV29-1; CDR3: SVDPGALNYGYT
V: TRBV15; CDR3: ATSRDRGFTDTQY
V: TRBV28; CDR3: ASSLQGYNEQF
V: TRBV3-1; CDR3: ASRGRNNEQF
V: TRBV5-4; CDR3: ASTIQGGKYNEQF
V: TRBV6-2/TRBV6-3; CDR3: ASSANSLGGTDTQY
V: TRBV27; CDR3: ASSSDRGGNTIY
V: TRBV6-2/TRBV6-3; CDR3: ASRRQGLSSYNEQF
V: TRBV3-1; CDR3: ASSQGLAGGKTGELF
V: TRBV12-3/TRBV12-4; CDR3: ASSRGGRNSNQPQH
V: TRBV2; CDR3: ASSGQKGGQPQH
V: TRBV7-2; CDR3: ASSSTGTPQETQY
V: TRBV6-1; CDR3: ASKRMGLNYGYT
V: TRBV12-3/TRBV12-4; CDR3: ASSLGRGPYNEQF
V: TRBV28; CDR3: ASSLGGNHNEQF
V: TRBV5-4; CDR3: ASSVFAGTGVRNEQY
V: TRBV7-9; CDR3: ASSFRLAGGPSYEQY
V: TRBV19; CDR3: ASSLTSKIGELF
V: TRBV12-3/TRBV12-4; CDR3: ASSLSASGRNEQF
V: TRBV28; CDR3: ASSHSGTVEDQPQH
V: TRBV27; CDR3: ASGRGTANHEQY
V: TRBV18; CDR3: ASSPLMGASETQY
V: TRBV12-3/TRBV12-4; CDR3: ASSFRHYEQY
V: TRBV20-1; CDR3: SAKTGSGYT
V: TRBV12-3/TRBV12-4; CDR3: ASRGPDQPQH
V: TRBV2; CDR3: ATQGSGGAYNEQF
V: TRBV20-1; CDR3: SARDSTGYEQY
V: TRBV2; CDR3: ASSEVAGRTGELF
V: TRBV20-1; CDR3: SARSGNTGELF
V: TRBV29-1; CDR3: SVGLASRTDTQY
V: TRBV29-1; CDR3: SVAEWGDEQY
V: TRBV28; CDR3: ASFGGGPGDTQY
V: TRBV28; CDR3: ASNSPGGPSYNEQF
V: TRBV28; CDR3: ASSPRRRERREQF
V: TRBV5-1; CDR3: ASGSYGREPYEQY
V: TRBV20-1; CDR3: SAIDRGENYGYT
V: TRBV5-4; CDR3: ASRLGTNNEQF
V: TRBV29-1; CDR3: SHRIRTLHNEQF
V: TRBV27; CDR3: ASSFPRDRGYEQY
V: TRBV18; CDR3: ASSLTGYGYT
V: TRBV28; CDR3: ASTPTGGTDTQY
V: TRBV4-1; CDR3: ASSQLTGVGTGELF
V: TRBV29-1; CDR3: SAERGSSGGNEQF
V: TRBV29-1; CDR3: SVGRSGLDEQF